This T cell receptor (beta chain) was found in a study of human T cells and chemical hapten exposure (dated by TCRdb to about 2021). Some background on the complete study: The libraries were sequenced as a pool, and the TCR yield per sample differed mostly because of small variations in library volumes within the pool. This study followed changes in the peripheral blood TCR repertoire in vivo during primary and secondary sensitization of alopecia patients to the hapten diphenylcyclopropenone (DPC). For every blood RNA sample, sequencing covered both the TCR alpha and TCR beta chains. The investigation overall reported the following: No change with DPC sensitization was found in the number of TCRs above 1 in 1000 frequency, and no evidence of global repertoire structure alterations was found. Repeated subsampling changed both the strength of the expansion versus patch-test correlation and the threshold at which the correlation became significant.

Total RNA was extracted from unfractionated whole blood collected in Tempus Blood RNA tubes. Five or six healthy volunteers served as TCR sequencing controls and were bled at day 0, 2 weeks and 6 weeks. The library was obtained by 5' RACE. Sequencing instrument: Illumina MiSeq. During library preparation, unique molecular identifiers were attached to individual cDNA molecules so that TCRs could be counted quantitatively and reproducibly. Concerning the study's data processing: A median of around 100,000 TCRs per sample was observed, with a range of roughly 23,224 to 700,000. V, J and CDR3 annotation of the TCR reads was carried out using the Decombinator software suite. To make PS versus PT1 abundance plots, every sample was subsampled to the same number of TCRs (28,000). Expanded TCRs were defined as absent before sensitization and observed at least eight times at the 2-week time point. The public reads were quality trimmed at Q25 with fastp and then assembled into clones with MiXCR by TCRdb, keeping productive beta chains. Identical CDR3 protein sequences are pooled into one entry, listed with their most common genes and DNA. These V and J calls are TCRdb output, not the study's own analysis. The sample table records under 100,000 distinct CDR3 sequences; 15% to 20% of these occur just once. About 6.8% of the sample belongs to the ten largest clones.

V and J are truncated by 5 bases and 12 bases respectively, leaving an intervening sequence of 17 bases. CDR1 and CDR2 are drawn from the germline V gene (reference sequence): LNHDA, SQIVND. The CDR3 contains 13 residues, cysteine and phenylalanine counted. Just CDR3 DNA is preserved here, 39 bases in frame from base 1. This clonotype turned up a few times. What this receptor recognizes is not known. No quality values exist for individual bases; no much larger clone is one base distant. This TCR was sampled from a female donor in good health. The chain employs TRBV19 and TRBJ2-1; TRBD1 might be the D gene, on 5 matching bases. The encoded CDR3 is CASSDRPLRGQFF. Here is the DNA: TGTGCCAGTAGTGACCGGCCACTTAGGGGGCAGTTCTTC.